The 12 T cell receptor beta chains presented below share a single source sample, sequenced in a study of T cell changes during pregnancy in multiple sclerosis. Profiled with immunoSEQ multiplex PCR; TCRdb holds only in-frame clones, not every one. This sample has around 57,000 clones, with 91% found just once. This material consisted of peripheral blood, taken after pregnancy. These receptors were taken from a female donor in good health, enrolled as a control in a pregnancy study.

This clone was observed a handful of times. The chain joins TRBV15 to TRBJ1-3; no reliable D call. The CDR3 loop spans 16 amino acids. The germline V gene encodes CDR1 LNHNV and CDR2 YYDKDF (reference sequence). Trimming cost V 0 bases and J 0 bases, with 9 bases left between them. CDR3 residues: CATSRDSTHSGNTIYF. As DNA, the CDR3 is TGTGCCACCAGCAGAGATTCCACTCACTCTGGAAACACCATATATTTT.

The chain has TRBV7-2 and TRBJ1-4; no firm D call. Germline V gives CDR1 SGHTA, CDR2 FQGNSA. With 5 bases removed from V and 4 bases from J, the gap between germline ends came to 14 bases. CDR3 length: 15 amino acids. As DNA, the CDR3 is TGTGCCAGCAGCCAGCGGGCCCCGTATAATGAAAAACTGTTTTTT. The encoded protein is CASSQRAPYNEKLFF.

The V call is TRBV27, the J call TRBJ2-1; 7 bases match TRBD2. Unmatched junction bases numbered 5, after V lost 6 bases and J lost 3 bases. The CDR3 is 14 amino acids. CDR1 is MNHEY and CDR2 is SMNVEV in the germline V gene (reference sequence). The CDR3 here is CASSLGLRYNEQFF. The CDR3 region has the DNA TGTGCCAGCAGCTTGGGACTACGCTACAATGAGCAGTTCTTC.

The chain couples TRBV5-1 to TRBJ2-2, with 8 bases fitting TRBD2. V lost 4 bases, J lost 5 bases, and 13 bases stayed unmatched. The CDR3 consists of 17 residues. In germline, CDR1 is SGHRS, CDR2 YFSETQ. The CDR3 spells CASSLRGGNLQTGELFF. The CDR3 DNA reads TGCGCCAGCAGCCTCCGGGGGGGGAACCTACAAACCGGGGAGCTGTTTTTT.

CDR3 DNA sequence: TGTGCCAGCACCTACTTGGGGGGTGTCTCTCCCAACATTCAGTACTTC. This sequence encodes CASTYLGGVSPNIQYF. The V gene is TRBV6-6, the J gene TRBJ2-4; a possible D gene is TRBD2 (6 bases). CDR3 size: 16 residues. With 7 bases removed from V and 7 bases from J, the gap between germline ends came to 23 bases. The germline gives CDR1 MNHNY, CDR2 SVGAGI (reference sequence).

The CDR3 DNA follows: TGTGCCAGCAGTCCCATAGCGCCATCCGCAGATACGCAGTATTTT. This codes for CASSPIAPSADTQYF. The chain uses TRBV6-1 and TRBJ2-3; weak D call: TRBD2 (5 bases). The CDR3 runs 15 residues. V was shortened by 5 bases and J by 4 bases, with 16 bases between the two germline ends. Germline lookup yields CDR1 MNHNS and CDR2 SASEGT.

The rearrangement uses TRBV21-1 and TRBJ1-2; the table's D call TRBD1 went unverified against the DNA. TRBV21-1 is a pseudogene segment. CDR3 length: 14 amino acids. CDR3 in DNA: TGTGCCAGCACCCCACAGGGCAATAACTATGGCTACACCTTC. Amino acid sequence: CASTPQGNNYGYTF.

The V and J genes are TRBV7-6 and TRBJ1-2, with 8 bases identical to TRBD1. V lost 5 bases, J lost 6 bases, and 5 bases stayed unmatched. Germline CDR1 SGHVS, CDR2 FNYEAQ. This CDR3 is built from 13 residues. The CDR3 sequence is CASSGQGGDGYTF. CDR3 DNA: TGTGCCAGCAGCGGACAGGGTGGTGATGGCTACACCTTC.

This clone has only one observation. The chain employs TRBV5-1 and TRBJ1-2; D might be TRBD1 (5 bases). This CDR3 is 15 amino acids long. Germline V gene data show CDR1 as SGHRS and CDR2 as YFSETQ. Trimming left V 0 bases short and J 4 bases short, with 13 bases between. The CDR3 spells CASSLATGGIYGYTF. CDR3 sequence (DNA): TGCGCCAGCAGCTTGGCTACAGGTGGTATCTATGGCTACACCTTC.

The chain joins TRBV7-3 to TRBJ2-4; tentative D call: TRBD1 (5 bases). Germline V gene data show CDR1 as SGHTA and CDR2 as FQGTGA. The CDR3 extends over 19 amino acids. Trimming cost V 0 bases and J 0 bases, with 18 bases left between them. The CDR3 bases are TGTGCCAGCAGCTTAACCCCCTCCGCCCAGGGTTCAGCCAAAAACATTCAGTACTTC. It encodes CASSLTPSAQGSAKNIQYF.

The rearrangement uses TRBV6-6 and TRBJ1-3, with a tentative D call TRBD1 (5 bases). V lost 2 bases and J 4 bases, leaving 6 bases between the germline ends. CDR1 is MNHNY and CDR2 is SVGAGI in the germline V gene (reference sequence). This CDR3 has 13 amino acids. The CDR3 loop reads CASSYGGGNTIYF. As DNA, the CDR3 is TGTGCCAGCAGTTACGGGGGGGGAAACACCATATATTTT.

This clone was seen once. V is TRBV5-6 and J is TRBJ1-6; D gene ambiguous. CDR1 SGHDT and CDR2 YYEEEE come from the germline V gene. CDR3 length: 13 residues. V was trimmed by 2 bases and J by 8 bases, leaving 8 bases between them. CDR3 DNA: TGTGCCAGCAGCTTAGGCCGGGATTCACCCCTCCACTTT. Protein: CASSLGRDSPLHF. Full variable domain (remainder filled in from reference TRBV5-6 and TRBJ1-6): DAGVTQSPTHLIKTRGQQVTLRCSPKSGHDTVSWYQQALGQGPQFIFQYYEEEERQRGNFPDRFSGHQFPNYSSELNVNALLLGDSALYLCASSLGRDSPLHFGNGTRLTVT.